Here is one TCR beta chain with its context. Its antigen remains unknown. The primer mix had 60 Vbeta and 13 Jbeta primers. Profiled with immunoSEQ multiplex PCR; TCRdb holds only in-frame clones, not every one. The repertoire holds 130,000 or so clones, with approximately 8.7% as singletons. The source of the sample is a study of cytomegalovirus exposure and HLA in healthy donors. General study findings and limits: Presence/absence analyses treated sequencing depth as roughly uniform across donors. Excluded: some indistinguishable V segments such as TRBV6-2 and TRBV6-3. There was a cluster of highly shared sequence variants that was likely a sequencing artifact. According to a later analysis, most TCR beta chains associated with CMV appeared HLA-restricted.

CDR3 length: 16 amino acids. Germline V gene sequence: CDR1 MNHEY, CDR2 SMNVEV (reference sequence). The germline V and J ends were trimmed by 7 bases and 5 bases, with 20 bases remaining between them. This receptor was identified in a middle-aged man in good health and CMV-seronegative. The V gene is TRBV27, the J gene TRBJ2-2, with TRBD2 as a possible D gene (7 bases). The sequenced sample was PBMCs. CDR3 nucleotides: TGTGCCAGCACCCTAGGAGGGGGGGCTCTAACCGGGGAGCTGTTTTTT. Its protein product is CASTLGGGALTGELFF.